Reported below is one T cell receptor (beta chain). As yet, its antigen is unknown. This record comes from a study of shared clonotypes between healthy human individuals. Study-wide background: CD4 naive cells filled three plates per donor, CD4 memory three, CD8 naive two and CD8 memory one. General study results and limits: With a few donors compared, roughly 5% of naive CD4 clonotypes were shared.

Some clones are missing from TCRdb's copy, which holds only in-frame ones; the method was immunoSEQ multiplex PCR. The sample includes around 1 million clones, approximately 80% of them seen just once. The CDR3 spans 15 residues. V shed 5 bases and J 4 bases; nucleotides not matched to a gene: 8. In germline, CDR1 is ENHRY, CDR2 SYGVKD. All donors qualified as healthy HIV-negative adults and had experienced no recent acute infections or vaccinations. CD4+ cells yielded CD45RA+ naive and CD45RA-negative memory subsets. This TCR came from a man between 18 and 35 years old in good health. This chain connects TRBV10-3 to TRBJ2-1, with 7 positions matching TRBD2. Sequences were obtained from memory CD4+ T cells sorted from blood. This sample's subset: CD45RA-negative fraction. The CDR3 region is CAISPPGLPYNEQFF. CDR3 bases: TGTGCCATCAGTCCACCGGGACTACCTTACAATGAGCAGTTCTTC.